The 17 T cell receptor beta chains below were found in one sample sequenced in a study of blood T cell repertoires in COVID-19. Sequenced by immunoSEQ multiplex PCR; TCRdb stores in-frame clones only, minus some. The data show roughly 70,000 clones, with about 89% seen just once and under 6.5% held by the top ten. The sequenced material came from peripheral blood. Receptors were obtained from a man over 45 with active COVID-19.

The CDR3: CASSHTSGTYNEQFF. The CDR3 DNA reads TGTGCCAGCAGCCATACGAGCGGGACCTACAATGAGCAGTTCTTC. The rearrangement joins TRBV7-3 to TRBJ2-1; 7 nucleotides agree with TRBD2. CDR3 length: 15 residues. CDR1 SGHTA and CDR2 FQGTGA come from the germline V gene. V lost 5 bases to trimming and J lost 2 bases; unmatched junction nucleotides: 6.

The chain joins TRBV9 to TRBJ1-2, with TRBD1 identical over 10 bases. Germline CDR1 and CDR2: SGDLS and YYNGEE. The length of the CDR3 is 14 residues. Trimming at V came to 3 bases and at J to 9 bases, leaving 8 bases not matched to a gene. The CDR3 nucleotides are TGTGCCAGCAGCGCCCCGGGACAGGGGCTGCGCTACACCTTC. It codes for CASSAPGQGLRYTF.

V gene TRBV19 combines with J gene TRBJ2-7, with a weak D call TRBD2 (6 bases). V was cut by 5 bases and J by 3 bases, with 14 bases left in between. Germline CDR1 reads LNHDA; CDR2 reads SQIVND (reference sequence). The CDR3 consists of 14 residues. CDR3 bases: TGTGCCAGTAGTGGGGGGATCACCTACTACGAGCAGTACTTC. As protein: CASSGGITYYEQYF.

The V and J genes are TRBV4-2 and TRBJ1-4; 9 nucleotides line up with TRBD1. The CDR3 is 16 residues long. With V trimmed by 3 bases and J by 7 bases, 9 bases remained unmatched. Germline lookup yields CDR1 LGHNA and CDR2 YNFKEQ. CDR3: CASSHDGTGLGEKLFF. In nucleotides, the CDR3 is TGTGCCAGCAGCCACGATGGGACAGGGCTTGGTGAAAAACTGTTTTTT.

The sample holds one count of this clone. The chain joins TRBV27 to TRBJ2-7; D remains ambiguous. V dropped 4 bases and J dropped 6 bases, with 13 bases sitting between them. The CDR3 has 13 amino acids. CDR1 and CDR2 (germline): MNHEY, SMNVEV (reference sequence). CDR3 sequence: CASSYSGQFEQYF. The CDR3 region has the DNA TGTGCCAGCAGTTATAGTGGGCAGTTCGAGCAGTACTTC.

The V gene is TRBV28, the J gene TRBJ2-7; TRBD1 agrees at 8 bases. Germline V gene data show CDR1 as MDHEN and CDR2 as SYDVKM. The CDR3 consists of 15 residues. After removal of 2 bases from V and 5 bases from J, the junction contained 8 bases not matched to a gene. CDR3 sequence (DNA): TGTGCCAGCAGTTTACATGCCAGGGGGCAAAACGAGCAGTACTTC. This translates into CASSLHARGQNEQYF.

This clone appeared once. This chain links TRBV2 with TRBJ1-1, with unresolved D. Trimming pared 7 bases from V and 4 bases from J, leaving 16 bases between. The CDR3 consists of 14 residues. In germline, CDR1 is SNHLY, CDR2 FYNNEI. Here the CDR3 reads CASKTKGVGTEAFF. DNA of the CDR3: TGTGCCAGCAAGACCAAGGGAGTCGGCACTGAAGCTTTCTTT.

CDR3 bases: TGTGCCAGCAGCTTAAGGGCAGGGGTCAACCTCAACTCCTACAATGAGCAGTTCTTC. Protein: CASSLRAGVNLNSYNEQFF. The chain has TRBV7-3 and TRBJ2-1; D may be TRBD1 (6 bases). The ends were cut back, 1 base at V and 0 bases at J, with 19 bases in the middle. Germline lookup yields CDR1 SGHTA and CDR2 FQGTGA. This CDR3 contains 19 residues.

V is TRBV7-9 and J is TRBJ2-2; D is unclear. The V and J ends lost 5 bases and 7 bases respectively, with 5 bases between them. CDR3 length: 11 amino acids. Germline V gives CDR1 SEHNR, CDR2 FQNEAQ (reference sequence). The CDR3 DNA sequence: TGTGCCAGCAGCATGAGCGGGGAGCTGTTTTTT. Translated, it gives CASSMSGELFF.

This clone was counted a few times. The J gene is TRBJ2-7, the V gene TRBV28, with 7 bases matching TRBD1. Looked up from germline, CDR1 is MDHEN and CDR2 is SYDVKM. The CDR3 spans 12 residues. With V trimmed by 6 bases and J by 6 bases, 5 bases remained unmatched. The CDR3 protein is CASRTGKAEQYF. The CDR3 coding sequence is TGTGCCAGCAGGACAGGGAAGGCCGAGCAGTACTTC.

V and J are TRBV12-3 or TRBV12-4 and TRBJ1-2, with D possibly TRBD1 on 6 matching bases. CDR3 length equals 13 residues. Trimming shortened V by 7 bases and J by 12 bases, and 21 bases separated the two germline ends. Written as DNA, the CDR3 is TGTGCCAGCACCCAGGGGTGGTCCGGTGGTAACACCTTC. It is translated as CASTQGWSGGNTF.

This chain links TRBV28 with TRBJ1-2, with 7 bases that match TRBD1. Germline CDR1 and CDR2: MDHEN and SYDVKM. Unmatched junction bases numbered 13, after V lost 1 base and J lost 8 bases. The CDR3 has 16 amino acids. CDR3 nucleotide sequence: TGTGCCAGCAGTTTATACCGACAGGGTGAGATTGGGGGCTACACCTTC. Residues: CASSLYRQGEIGGYTF.

In nucleotides, the CDR3 is TGTGCCAGCAGCCCCCCCGCGAGAGGACTGAATGAGCAGTTCTTC. This encodes CASSPPARGLNEQFF. J is TRBJ2-1 and V is TRBV7-2; perhaps TRBD2 as D (5 bases). The CDR3 is made up of 15 amino acids. Germline loops: CDR1 SGHTA, CDR2 FQGNSA. Trimming removed 5 bases at V and 7 bases at J, with 18 bases between.

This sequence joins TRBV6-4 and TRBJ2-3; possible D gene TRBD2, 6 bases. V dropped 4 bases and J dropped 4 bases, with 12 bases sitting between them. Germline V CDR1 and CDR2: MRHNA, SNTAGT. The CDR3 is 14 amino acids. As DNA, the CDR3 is TGTGCCAGCAGTGTTCAGGGAGGCCCAGATACGCAGTATTTT. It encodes CASSVQGGPDTQYF.

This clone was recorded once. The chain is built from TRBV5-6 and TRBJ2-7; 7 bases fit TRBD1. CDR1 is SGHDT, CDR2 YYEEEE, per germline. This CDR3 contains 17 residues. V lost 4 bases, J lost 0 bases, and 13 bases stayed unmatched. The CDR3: CASSQPDRAHYSYEQYF. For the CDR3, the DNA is TGTGCCAGCAGCCAACCCGACAGGGCGCACTACTCCTACGAGCAGTACTTC.

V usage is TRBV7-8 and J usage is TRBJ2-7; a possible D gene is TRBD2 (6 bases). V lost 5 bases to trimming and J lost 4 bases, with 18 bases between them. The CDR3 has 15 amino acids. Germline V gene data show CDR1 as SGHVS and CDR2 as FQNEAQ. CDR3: CASSPEDYLGYEQYF. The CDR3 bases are TGTGCCAGCAGCCCCGAGGACTATCTCGGGTACGAGCAGTACTTC.

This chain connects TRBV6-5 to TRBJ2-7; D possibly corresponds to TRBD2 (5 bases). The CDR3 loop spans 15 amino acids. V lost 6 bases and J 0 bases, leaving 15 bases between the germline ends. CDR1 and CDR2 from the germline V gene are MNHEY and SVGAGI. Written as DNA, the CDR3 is TGTGCCAGCAGGACTGGACGGGATCGCTCCTACGAGCAGTACTTC. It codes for CASRTGRDRSYEQYF.